Each of the 6 T cell receptor beta chains below was sequenced from the same sample in a study of follicular helper T cells after annual influenza vaccination. Libraries were prepared by immunoSEQ multiplex PCR; TCRdb keeps only in-frame clonotypes and omits some of them. The sample carries over 7,500 clones, about 80% recorded once. Time point specified: 2013-2014 season, 7 days after vaccination. The source was CXCR5- memory CD4+ T cells sorted from blood, collected 7 days after influenza vaccination. These receptors all come from an adult who received the influenza vaccine.

The genes are TRBV10-3 and TRBJ2-7, with TRBD1 matching over 8 bases. The germline CDR1 and CDR2 sequences are ENHRY and SYGVKD. V lost 6 bases, J lost 6 bases, and 4 bases stayed unmatched. The CDR3 is 12 residues long. CDR3 sequence: CAISKTGGEQYF. The DNA for the CDR3 is TGTGCCATCAGCAAAACAGGGGGCGAGCAGTACTTC.

This clone was seen only a few times. The genes are TRBV6-1 and TRBJ1-2, with 10 bases lining up with TRBD1. This CDR3 has 15 amino acids. J was trimmed by 7 bases and V by 6 bases; bases with no gene match: 11. Germline CDR1 MNHNS, CDR2 SASEGT. The CDR3: CASRVRQGAVSGYTF. The CDR3 DNA reads TGTGCCAGCAGGGTACGACAGGGGGCCGTTAGTGGCTACACCTTC.

J is TRBJ2-7 and V is TRBV27, with 8 bases identical to TRBD2. CDR3 length: 15 residues. CDR1 and CDR2 (germline): MNHEY, SMNVEV (reference sequence). The J segment lost 3 bases and the V segment lost 4 bases, leaving 8 bases of the junction unmatched. CDR3 region: CASSSRLAGGYEQYF. The CDR3 nucleotides are TGTGCCAGCAGTTCCCGTCTAGCGGGTGGCTACGAGCAGTACTTC.

The V call is TRBV19, the J call TRBJ2-6; the D is unclear. This CDR3 is built from 13 residues. Germline loops: CDR1 LNHDA, CDR2 SQIVND (reference sequence). V was cut by 4 bases and J by 0 bases, with 1 base left in between. The CDR3 is CASSTSGANVLTF. CDR3 DNA sequence: TGTGCCAGTAGTACCTCTGGGGCCAACGTCCTGACTTTC.

V and J are TRBV27 and TRBJ1-2; weak D call: TRBD1 (5 bases). CDR1 is MNHEY and CDR2 is SMNVEV in the germline V gene (reference sequence). Trimming left V 6 bases short and J 4 bases short, with 15 bases between. The CDR3 runs to 14 residues. CDR3 residues: CASSPRDVSYGYTF. The CDR3 DNA is TGTGCCAGCAGCCCCCGGGACGTCAGCTATGGCTACACCTTC.

This chain links TRBV6-1 with TRBJ2-7; 7 bases are a match to TRBD1. This CDR3 is built from 12 residues. CDR1 is MNHNS and CDR2 is SASEGT in the germline V gene. J gave up 4 bases and V 6 bases, and 3 bases lay outside the gene matches. CDR3 region: CASSDRAYEQYF. CDR3 bases: TGTGCCAGCAGCGACAGGGCGTACGAGCAGTACTTC.